This record covers a single T cell receptor (beta chain). Trimming shortened V by 6 bases and J by 4 bases, and 18 bases separated the two germline ends. Germline V gene sequence: CDR1 GTSNPN, CDR2 SVGIG (reference sequence). CDR3 length: 14 residues. This record belongs to a study of long-term antiretroviral therapy in people with HIV. Researchers ran immunoSEQ v3.0 at survey level. Sequenced by immunoSEQ multiplex PCR; TCRdb stores in-frame clones only, minus some. The sample consists of about 20,000 clones, around 73% of them appearing once. The sequence came from a woman aged 45 to 65 with HIV. V is TRBV30 and J is TRBJ1-1; possibly TRBD1 for D (5 bases). Source: unsorted PBMCs, taken 0.3 years after starting antiretroviral therapy. CDR3 bases: TGTGCCTGTAGGGAAAACGGGAGGGGCACTGAAGCTTTCTTT. This codes for CACRENGRGTEAFF.